This T cell receptor beta chain was sequenced during a study of T-cell reconstitution after alpha-beta-depleted transplantation in children. A few counts support this clonotype. Its target is not known. Preparation of the TCRbeta library used unique molecular identifiers. TCRdb recomputed calls from the PCR reads with MiXCR, one row per CDR3 protein. Of fewer than 550,000 distinct CDR3 sequences listed, about 10% are singletons. V lost 0 bases and J lost 5, with 16 bases in between. The CDR3 totals 16 residues. Per germline, CDR1 KGHSH and CDR2 LQKENI. Study-wide results and caveats: Several patients had high TCRbeta diversity at day 60; it came from surviving recipient T cells and thymic progenitors. Diversity and T-cell counts at one year after transplant derived mostly from new T cells. About two months after transplant, alpha-beta T cells reportedly came from several hundred expanded graft clones.

The specimen comprised PBMCs, mostly from graft donor cells, sampled 180 days after TCRalphabeta/CD19-depleted stem cell transplant. The chain joins TRBV18 to TRBJ2-5; perhaps TRBD2 as D (6 bases). This clonotype was sampled from a female patient under 10 years old who had a stem cell transplant for aplastic anemia, so the T cells may come from the graft donor. The CDR3 sequence is CASSPPEGRMGETQYF. In nucleotides, the CDR3 is TGTGCCAGCTCACCACCGGAGGGCCGTATGGGGGAGACCCAGTACTTC.